A selection of T cell receptor beta chains follows, all from one sample in a study of shared clonotypes between healthy human individuals. This table comes from immunoSEQ multiplex PCR, and its TCRdb copy is limited to in-frame clones, with some not included. The table has roughly 2.4 million clones, about 94% seen once. Sequencing used naive CD4+ T cells sorted from blood. These receptors were taken from a man younger than 35 in good health. Each CDR3 is given with its conserved first and last residue. A D gene is named only where the DNA matches it firmly. The size field is filled for only some rows; it gives once, few, many or a size class.

cdr3_aa cdr3_nt v_call d_call j_call clone_size
CATSSGSYNEQFF TGTGCCACCTCTAGCGGGTCCTACAATGAGCAGTTCTTC TRBV2 TRBD2 TRBJ2-1 -
CASSSGLAGISDTQYF TGTGCCAGCAGCTCCGGACTAGCGGGAATATCAGATACGCAGTATTTT TRBV7-6 TRBD2 TRBJ2-3 -
CAIRATRLGYTF TGTGCCATCCGGGCCACCCGGCTCGGCTACACCTTC TRBV10-3 - TRBJ1-2 -
CASRRGQGNEQFF TGTGCCAGTAGAAGGGGACAGGGAAATGAGCAGTTCTTC TRBV19 TRBD1 TRBJ2-1 once
CASSITGQTEAFF TGTGCCAGTAGTATAACTGGTCAAACTGAAGCTTTCTTT TRBV19 - TRBJ1-1 -
CASSRGSNTEAFF TGTGCCAGCAGCCGGGGGTCGAACACTGAAGCTTTCTTT TRBV6-5 - TRBJ1-1 -
CASSLDGGSGNTIYF TGTGCCAGCAGCTTAGATGGTGGCTCTGGAAACACCATATATTTT TRBV7-2 - TRBJ1-3 -
CASTGQGSHEQFF TGTGCCAGCACGGGACAGGGTTCCCATGAGCAGTTCTTC TRBV2 TRBD1 TRBJ2-1 -
CAWTPGRLSGANVLTF TGTGCCTGGACCCCGGGACGACTCTCTGGGGCCAACGTCCTGACTTTC TRBV30 - TRBJ2-6 -
CSVDAGMGQPQHF TGCAGCGTTGACGCGGGGATGGGACAGCCCCAGCATTTT TRBV29-1 - TRBJ1-5 -
CATRDSTYSNEQFF TGTGCCACCCGGGACAGTACTTACAGCAATGAGCAGTTCTTC TRBV6-1 TRBD1 TRBJ2-1 -
CASSPRGSTDTQYF TGTGCCAGCAGCCCCAGGGGAAGCACAGATACGCAGTATTTT TRBV7-3 - TRBJ2-3 -
CASSLGGTDTQYF TGTGCCAGCAGCTTAGGGGGCACAGATACGCAGTATTTT TRBV7-9 - TRBJ2-3 -
CASSVEGGGETQYF TGTGCCAGCAGCGTAGAAGGCGGTGGAGAGACCCAGTACTTC TRBV9 - TRBJ2-5 -
CAWGRDTQYF TGTGCCTGGGGGAGGGATACGCAGTATTTT TRBV30 - TRBJ2-3 -